Shown below are 14 T cell receptor beta chains from a single sample sequenced in a study of Tregs in tolerant kidney transplant recipients (dated by TCRdb to the late 2010s). Libraries came from the immunoSEQ multiplex PCR assay. The immuneACCESS repertoire file appears here via TCRdb, limited to in-frame rearrangements. These files lack a portion of the clones; in checked studies, under half of the deficit traces to unresolved V genes, and the cause of the others is not known. The sample records tens of thousands of clones, about 89% of which are singletons. Of the sample, about 0.71% is held by the ten largest clones. Specimen: Tregs from blood. Receptors were obtained from a human donor in good health.

The chain joins TRBV7-8 to TRBJ2-7; 8 bases fit TRBD1. The junction had 11 bases not matched to a gene; V was cut back by 4 bases and J by 3 bases. The CDR3 runs 16 residues. Per germline, CDR1 SGHVS and CDR2 FQNEAQ. Written as DNA, the CDR3 is TGTGCCAGCAGCTCCCATAACCGACAGGGGCGCTACGAGCAGTACTTC. Translation gives CASSSHNRQGRYEQYF.

The chain combines TRBV5-1 with TRBJ2-7; 9 bases agree with TRBD1. After removal of 0 bases from V and 12 bases from J, the junction contained 7 bases not matched to a gene. CDR1 is SGHRS, CDR2 YFSETQ, per germline. This CDR3 has 13 residues. DNA of the CDR3: TGCGCCAGCAGCTTGGTCGGGACAGGGTATTGGTACTTC. Amino acid sequence: CASSLVGTGYWYF.

The chain recombines TRBV7-6 with TRBJ2-5, with D perhaps matching TRBD1 or TRBD2 (6 bases each). The CDR3 is made up of 14 amino acids. Germline V CDR1 and CDR2: SGHVS, FNYEAQ. With 5 bases removed from V and 2 bases from J, the gap between germline ends came to 12 bases. The CDR3 reads CASSPGGGQETQYF. The CDR3 nucleotides are TGTGCCAGCAGCCCCGGAGGGGGACAAGAGACCCAGTACTTC.

The chain is built from TRBV6-5 and TRBJ1-3, with D uncertain. The germline CDR1 and CDR2 sequences are MNHEY and SVGAGI. V was clipped by 8 bases and J by 1 base, with 15 bases between them. The CDR3 has 15 amino acids. The CDR3 bases are TGTGCCAGCGCAATAGGGCTAACATCTGGAAACACCATATATTTT. Translated, it gives CASAIGLTSGNTIYF.

The gene calls are TRBV19 and TRBJ2-7, with no clear D. Trimming pared 5 bases from V and 2 bases from J, leaving 22 bases between. CDR3 size: 17 residues. Germline V lookup: CDR1 LNHDA, CDR2 SQIVND (reference sequence). CDR3 sequence: CASSYGILALGPYEQYF. The CDR3, as DNA: TGTGCCAGTAGTTATGGGATCCTGGCCCTAGGACCCTACGAGCAGTACTTC.

V is TRBV5-1 and J is TRBJ2-2; unclear D gene. Germline V gene lookup returns CDR1 SGHRS and CDR2 YFSETQ. This CDR3 comprises 12 residues. Trimming stripped 2 bases from V and 8 bases from J, with 7 bases between. The CDR3 DNA reads as TGCGCCAGCAGCTTAACCTTGGGGGAGCTGTTTTTT. Translated, it gives CASSLTLGELFF.

The gene calls are TRBV7-2 and TRBJ1-3; 7 bases agree with TRBD1. Germline CDR1 SGHTA, CDR2 FQGNSA. This CDR3 is built from 17 residues. V lost 2 bases and J lost 2; bases outside the gene matches: 9. In DNA, the CDR3 is TGTGCCAGCAGCTTACTCGCCCGGGACAGCCCTGGAAACACCATATATTTT. Amino acids: CASSLLARDSPGNTIYF.

This rearrangement joins TRBV7-9 to TRBJ2-1, with TRBD2 matching over 11 bases. Germline-derived CDR1 and CDR2 are SEHNR and FQNEAQ (reference sequence). CDR3 length: 15 amino acids. The junction had 6 bases not matched to a gene; V was cut back by 5 bases and J by 6 bases. CDR3 sequence (DNA): TGTGCCAGCAGCCGCGGGACTAGCGGCTTCAATGAGCAGTTCTTC. Amino acids: CASSRGTSGFNEQFF.

The chain uses TRBV5-5 and TRBJ1-1; D gene uncertain. Germline V gene data show CDR1 as SGHKS and CDR2 as YYEKEE (reference sequence). The CDR3 loop spans 14 amino acids. V gave up 0 bases and J gave up 4 bases, with 10 bases separating them. This chain's CDR3 is CASSLGGGITEAFF. CDR3 coding DNA: TGTGCCAGCAGCTTGGGGGGTGGGATCACTGAAGCTTTCTTT.

This chain links TRBV6-6 with TRBJ2-7; possible D gene TRBD2, 6 bases. Deletions cut 4 bases from V and 4 bases from J, with 8 bases between. The CDR3 has 12 amino acids. CDR1 MNHNY and CDR2 SVGAGI come from the germline V gene (reference sequence). CDR3 sequence reads: CASSSGTYEQYF. The CDR3, as DNA: TGTGCCAGCAGTTCCGGGACTTACGAGCAGTACTTC.

The chain has TRBV6-5 and TRBJ2-5; D possibly corresponds to TRBD2 (7 bases). The CDR3 spans 15 residues. Germline CDR1 and CDR2: MNHEY and SVGAGI. V shed 7 bases and J shed 5 bases, with 20 bases lying between them. CDR3 in DNA: TGTGCCAGCACCCGCTCGGGGGGCTGGGGTGAGACCCAGTACTTC. Protein sequence: CASTRSGGWGETQYF.

The V call is TRBV10-2, the J call TRBJ1-2; D unresolved. Trimming removed 5 bases from V and 4 bases from J, with 8 bases in between. The CDR3 length is 12 residues. Germline V gives CDR1 WSHSY, CDR2 SAAADI. The CDR3 region is CASSYDTYGYTF. CDR3 sequence (DNA): TGCGCCAGCAGTTACGACACCTATGGCTACACCTTC.

The chain has TRBV2 and TRBJ2-7; TRBD2 matches at 12 bases. CDR3 length: 15 amino acids. J was trimmed by 4 bases and V by 5 bases; bases with no gene match: 6. Germline-derived CDR1 and CDR2 are SNHLY and FYNNEI. CDR3 DNA: TGTGCCAGCAGTCCCACGGGACTAGCGGGTTACGAGCAGTACTTC. Translated, it gives CASSPTGLAGYEQYF.

CDR3 protein: CASSLTVVNEQFF. Here the CDR3 DNA reads TGTGCCAGCAGCCTGACAGTTGTCAATGAGCAGTTCTTC. The rearrangement uses TRBV7-3 and TRBJ2-1, with a tentative D call TRBD1 (5 bases). Germline V gives CDR1 SGHTA, CDR2 FQGTGA. Trimming stripped 5 bases from V and 6 bases from J, with 11 bases between. CDR3 length: 13 residues.